This TCR beta chain originates from a study of CD8 T cells in ankylosing spondylitis. Overall study findings and caveats: Disease-linked clones bore a CD8+ phenotype, appearing relatively rarely in peripheral blood. Ankylosing spondylitis blood appeared to carry a characteristic TCR beta motif of under ten highly homologous variants.

TCRdb re-derived calls from the 5' RACE reads in MiXCR, one entry per CDR3 protein. Of a few hundred thousand distinct CDR3 sequences in the sample, roughly 10% were seen once. This clonotype showed up just a few times. The antigen is not known. The sequenced sample was blood, either unsorted or a sorted T cell fraction (not recorded which). This TCR was recovered from a male donor with ankylosing spondylitis or in good health (not recorded which).

CDR3 sequence reads: CSAMGGYGYTF. CDR3 sequence (DNA): TGCAGTGCTATGGGGGGCTATGGCTACACCTTC. The rearrangement links TRBV20-1 to TRBJ1-2; TRBD1 might be the D (5 bases). The germline V gene encodes CDR1 DFQATT and CDR2 SNEGSKA (reference sequence). With 4 bases removed from V and 4 bases from J, the gap between germline ends came to 7 bases. This CDR3 region has 11 residues.